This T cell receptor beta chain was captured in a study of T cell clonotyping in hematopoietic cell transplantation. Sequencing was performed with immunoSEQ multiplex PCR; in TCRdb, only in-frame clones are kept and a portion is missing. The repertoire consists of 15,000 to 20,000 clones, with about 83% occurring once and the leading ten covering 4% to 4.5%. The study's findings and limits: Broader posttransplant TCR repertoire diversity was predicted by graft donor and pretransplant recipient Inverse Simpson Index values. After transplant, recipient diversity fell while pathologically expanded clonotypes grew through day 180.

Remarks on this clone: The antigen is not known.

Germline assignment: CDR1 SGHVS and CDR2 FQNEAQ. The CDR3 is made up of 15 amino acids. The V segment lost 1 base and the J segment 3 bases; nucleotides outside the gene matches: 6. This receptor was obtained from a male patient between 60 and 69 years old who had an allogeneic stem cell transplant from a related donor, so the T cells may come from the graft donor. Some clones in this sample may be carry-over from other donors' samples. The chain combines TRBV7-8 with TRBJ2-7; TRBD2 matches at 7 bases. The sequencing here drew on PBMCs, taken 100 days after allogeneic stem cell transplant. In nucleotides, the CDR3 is TGTGCCAGCAGCTTAGAAGCGGGGACTTACTACGAGCAGTACTTC. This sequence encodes CASSLEAGTYYEQYF.